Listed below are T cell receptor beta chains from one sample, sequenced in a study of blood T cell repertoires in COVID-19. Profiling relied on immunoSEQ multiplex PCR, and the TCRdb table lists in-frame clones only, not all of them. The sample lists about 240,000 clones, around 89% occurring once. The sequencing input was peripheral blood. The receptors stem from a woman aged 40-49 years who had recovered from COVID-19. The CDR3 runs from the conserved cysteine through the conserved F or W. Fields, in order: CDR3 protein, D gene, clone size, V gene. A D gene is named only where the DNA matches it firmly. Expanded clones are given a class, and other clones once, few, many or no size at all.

cdr3_aa: CAWSAPGQGTWELFF; d_call: TRBD1; clone_size: few; v_call: TRBV30
cdr3_aa: CSASPGTSGSLETQYF; d_call: TRBD2; clone_size: once; v_call: TRBV20-1
cdr3_aa: CATAAGTGPRDTQYF; d_call: TRBD1; clone_size: NA; v_call: TRBV24-1
cdr3_aa: CASSPGQGAHGANVLTF; d_call: TRBD1; clone_size: NA; v_call: TRBV14
cdr3_aa: CASSQGLAVQETQYF; d_call: TRBD2; clone_size: NA; v_call: TRBV3-1/TRBV3-2
cdr3_aa: CASSLALAGGTGELFF; d_call: TRBD2; clone_size: NA; v_call: TRBV7-9
cdr3_aa: CASTPVDTQYF; d_call: NA; clone_size: NA; v_call: TRBV7-9
cdr3_aa: CASSMRSARSTDTQYF; d_call: NA; clone_size: NA; v_call: TRBV19
cdr3_aa: CASSLGDRNYGYTF; d_call: TRBD1; clone_size: NA; v_call: TRBV5-1
cdr3_aa: CASSRSSYNEQFF; d_call: NA; clone_size: NA; v_call: TRBV30
cdr3_aa: CASSSPLAGGGNEQFF; d_call: TRBD2; clone_size: once; v_call: TRBV7-3
cdr3_aa: CASSIDLGRGSSGANVLTF; d_call: NA; clone_size: NA; v_call: TRBV19
cdr3_aa: CAISESGSPADTQYF; d_call: NA; clone_size: NA; v_call: TRBV10-3
cdr3_aa: CASSWTSGQETQYF; d_call: TRBD2; clone_size: NA; v_call: TRBV18
cdr3_aa: CASSQHAGPMNTEAFF; d_call: NA; clone_size: NA; v_call: TRBV14
cdr3_aa: CATSGQGDETQYF; d_call: TRBD1; clone_size: NA; v_call: TRBV15
cdr3_aa: CASSPYEQYF; d_call: NA; clone_size: NA; v_call: TRBV7-8
cdr3_aa: CAISDRWTDNSPLHF; d_call: NA; clone_size: NA; v_call: TRBV10-3
cdr3_aa: CASSLASGGSGNEQFF; d_call: TRBD2; clone_size: once; v_call: TRBV5-5
cdr3_aa: CASGPMGAAGYTF; d_call: NA; clone_size: NA; v_call: TRBV6-5
cdr3_aa: CASTPGGVGSEQFF; d_call: TRBD2; clone_size: NA; v_call: TRBV28
cdr3_aa: CASSPGTGGYEQYF; d_call: TRBD1; clone_size: once; v_call: TRBV18
cdr3_aa: CATSDTDSHTGELFF; d_call: NA; clone_size: NA; v_call: TRBV24-1
cdr3_aa: CASSPAGGSYNEQFF; d_call: TRBD2; clone_size: NA; v_call: TRBV5-1
cdr3_aa: CASSLRRGGDTQYF; d_call: TRBD2; clone_size: NA; v_call: TRBV7-2
cdr3_aa: CAWSELWEKLFF; d_call: NA; clone_size: NA; v_call: TRBV30
cdr3_aa: CATSRSWGQGNEKLFF; d_call: TRBD1; clone_size: once; v_call: TRBV15
cdr3_aa: CASSASRDRGPPLHF; d_call: TRBD1; clone_size: NA; v_call: TRBV2
cdr3_aa: CASSPNPGLGGETQYF; d_call: TRBD2; clone_size: NA; v_call: TRBV7-2
cdr3_aa: CSVEPPLAGGDEQFF; d_call: TRBD2; clone_size: NA; v_call: TRBV29-1
cdr3_aa: CASSGPPGELFF; d_call: NA; clone_size: NA; v_call: TRBV11-3
cdr3_aa: CASSLPGQPGQPQHF; d_call: NA; clone_size: NA; v_call: TRBV18
cdr3_aa: CASSFPGVGNEQFF; d_call: NA; clone_size: NA; v_call: TRBV27
cdr3_aa: CASSQDGVRGGELFF; d_call: NA; clone_size: NA; v_call: TRBV4-3
cdr3_aa: CASSSGGGTTLAKNIQYF; d_call: TRBD2; clone_size: NA; v_call: TRBV7-2
cdr3_aa: CASSLAAAGGRDTQYF; d_call: TRBD1; clone_size: NA; v_call: TRBV5-1
cdr3_aa: CASSYRVHSGANVLTF; d_call: NA; clone_size: NA; v_call: TRBV6-5
cdr3_aa: CATSEPGTSNQPQHF; d_call: NA; clone_size: NA; v_call: TRBV24-1
cdr3_aa: CAIRTGQGSAGANVLTF; d_call: TRBD1; clone_size: NA; v_call: TRBV10-3
cdr3_aa: CASGQGVVGNTIYF; d_call: TRBD1; clone_size: NA; v_call: TRBV7-2
cdr3_aa: CASTPSAPVGGNEQFF; d_call: NA; clone_size: NA; v_call: TRBV7-3
cdr3_aa: CASSSHRQRTNYGYTF; d_call: NA; clone_size: NA; v_call: TRBV6-2/TRBV6-3
cdr3_aa: CASSPWGEAADTQYF; d_call: NA; clone_size: NA; v_call: TRBV7-6
cdr3_aa: CASSPRKGGEKLFF; d_call: NA; clone_size: NA; v_call: TRBV18
cdr3_aa: CAGREGRNEQFF; d_call: TRBD2; clone_size: NA; v_call: TRBV6-6
cdr3_aa: CAIRTGGYGYTF; d_call: TRBD1; clone_size: NA; v_call: TRBV10-3
cdr3_aa: CASSIGAPANYGYTF; d_call: NA; clone_size: NA; v_call: TRBV19
cdr3_aa: CASSVGAGGGEKLFF; d_call: TRBD1; clone_size: NA; v_call: TRBV9
cdr3_aa: CAWSVRRGTEAFF; d_call: NA; clone_size: NA; v_call: TRBV30
cdr3_aa: CASSLAAQERTEAFF; d_call: NA; clone_size: NA; v_call: TRBV6-2/TRBV6-3
cdr3_aa: CASSQDGGAQHF; d_call: NA; clone_size: NA; v_call: TRBV3-1/TRBV3-2